This T cell receptor (beta chain) came from a study of cytotoxic CD8 clonotypes in ibrutinib-treated CLL. Overall study: Partial responders roughly 25, complete 2; roughly twelve progressed and about 15 stayed in remission by median roughly 68 months. Findings of the study overall: Age-matched healthy donor levels were exceeded by baseline clonality, which tracked circulating CD8+ T-cell counts. Investigators sampled sustained-remission and progressing patients at differing times.

Sequencing was designed to attain a depth spanning 1 in 200,000 to 1 in 1 million T cells. The table came from immunoSEQ multiplex PCR; TCRdb's copy has only in-frame clones and leaves some out. The sample lists 160,000 or so clones; about 88% were seen once. To note about this clone: Its antigen is undetermined.

CDR1 and CDR2 from the germline V gene are SQVTM and ANQGSEA. The CDR3 length is 13 residues. The trim removed 5 bases at V and 2 bases at J, leaving 3 bases unmatched. The sample in question was PBMCs, obtained at disease progression, from a patient treated with ibrutinib. The source of this sequence is a human donor with chronic lymphocytic leukemia. The chain links TRBV29-1 to TRBJ2-7; 10 bases agree with TRBD2. CDR3 protein: CSVTSGDTYEQYF. The DNA for the CDR3 is TGCAGCGTTACTAGCGGGGATACCTACGAGCAGTACTTC.